This T cell receptor beta chain was retrieved from a study of blood T cell repertoires in COVID-19. Background on the study: Both acute and convalescent COVID-19 samples were obtained from the United States, Italy and Spain. From T cells, B-cell-depleted T cells, or PBMCs came the material, which was cDNA or gDNA.

Original data processing: Cell counts per sample came from amplifying reference gene primers. The method was immunoSEQ multiplex PCR; TCRdb's version includes in-frame clones alone and lacks a portion of them. That table supplies the V and J calls and clone size; D and trimming were determined from the DNA. The sample has more than 400,000 clones, approximately 83% seen once. The CDR3 covers 16 residues. From germline, CDR1 is SGDLS and CDR2 YYNGEE. V trimming: 1 base; J trimming: 0 bases; junction bases outside the gene matches: 2. This receptor was taken from a human donor in a cohort sampled during active COVID-19. The rearrangement uses TRBV9 and TRBJ2-3; 10 nucleotides align to TRBD2. Sequenced material: peripheral blood. The CDR3 DNA is TGTGCCAGCAGCGTAACTAGCGGGGCTAGCACAGATACGCAGTATTTT. Protein: CASSVTSGASTDTQYF.